Below, 10 T cell receptor beta chains from the same sample are listed, as sequenced in a study of cytomegalovirus exposure and HLA in healthy donors (dated by TCRdb to 2016 to 2017). Library preparation used the immunoSEQ multiplex PCR assay. A mixture of 60 forward primers for TCR Vbeta segments and 13 reverse primers for TCR Jbeta segments was used in the multiplex PCR. TCRdb's version of the immuneACCESS table is confined to in-frame rearrangements and falls short of the full clone set. An unresolved V gene accounts for under half of the shortfall where checked; the remainder is of unknown origin. Counted in this sample were 90,000 to 110,000 clones; over 65% of them appeared once. The ten largest clones add up to 8.2% of the sample. The source material was PBMCs. The receptor source for this set is a man aged 35 to 55 in good health and CMV-seropositive.

V usage is TRBV6-6 and J usage is TRBJ1-6; 9 nucleotides match TRBD1. Trimming removed 3 bases from V and 7 bases from J; junction bases left unmatched: 7. Germline assignment: CDR1 MNHNY and CDR2 SVGAGI (reference sequence). CDR3 length equals 16 residues. The CDR3 DNA reads as TGTGCCAGCAGTTATGAAACAGGGGGCTTCAATTCACCCCTCCACTTT. This codes for CASSYETGGFNSPLHF.

The rearrangement joins TRBV19 to TRBJ1-6; 8 bases line up with TRBD1. V lost 9 bases, J lost 9 bases, and 13 bases stayed unmatched. The CDR3 sequence is 15 residues long. Germline assignment: CDR1 LNHDA and CDR2 SQIVND (reference sequence). The CDR3 DNA is TGTGCCAGCCAAACAGGGGGAGTATTGGGTTCACCCCTCCACTTT. Translation gives CASQTGGVLGSPLHF.

V gene TRBV11-2 combines with J gene TRBJ2-7; perhaps TRBD1 as D (5 bases). CDR1 SGHAT and CDR2 FQNNGV come from the germline V gene. Trimming left V 5 bases short and J 7 bases short, with 15 bases between. CDR3 length: 13 amino acids. CDR3 protein: CASSDSRSREQYF. The CDR3 DNA is TGTGCCAGCAGCGACAGCAGGTCGCGGGAGCAGTACTTC.

V usage is TRBV10-3 and J usage is TRBJ2-2; 9 positions agree with TRBD1. The V segment lost 5 bases and the J segment 3 bases; nucleotides outside the gene matches: 4. Germline CDR1 is ENHRY and CDR2 is SYGVKD. The CDR3 covers 15 residues. The CDR3 region is CAISTQGADTGELFF. The CDR3 DNA is TGTGCCATCAGTACACAGGGGGCGGACACCGGGGAGCTGTTTTTT.

CDR3 bases: TGTGCCAGCAGCTTATTTGTGGGGGGCTACGAGCAGTACTTC. It is translated as CASSLFVGGYEQYF. J is TRBJ2-7 and V is TRBV7-2, with a tentative D call TRBD2 (6 bases). Germline loops: CDR1 SGHTA, CDR2 FQGNSA. Trimming cost V 2 bases and J 3 bases, with 11 bases left between them. This CDR3 spans 14 amino acids.

V is TRBV11-3 and J is TRBJ2-3; 15 bases match TRBD2. The CDR3 runs to 16 residues. V shed 5 bases, J shed 4 bases, and the junction held 4 bases outside the gene matches. Germline loops: CDR1 SGHNT, CDR2 YENEEA. CDR3 protein: CASSPGLAGGADTQYF. CDR3 DNA: TGTGCCAGCAGCCCAGGACTAGCGGGAGGGGCAGATACGCAGTATTTT.

This clone showed up just a few times. The genes are TRBV6-1 and TRBJ2-6; 10 positions agree with TRBD1. The CDR3 length is 17 residues. In germline, CDR1 is MNHNS, CDR2 SASEGT. V gave up 4 bases and J gave up 2 bases; unmatched junction bases: 5. CDR3 sequence reads: CASSVRQGATGANVLTF. The CDR3 nucleotides are TGTGCCAGCAGTGTTCGACAGGGGGCGACTGGGGCCAACGTCCTGACTTTC.

This clone turned up a few times. The V and J genes are TRBV2 and TRBJ2-2, with TRBD1 identical over 7 bases. The CDR3 is made up of 15 amino acids. The V and J ends lost 6 bases and 1 base, in that order; junction bases with no gene match: 5. Looked up from germline, CDR1 is SNHLY and CDR2 is FYNNEI. The CDR3 DNA sequence: TGTGCCAGCAGGGGACAGACCATGAACACCGGGGAGCTGTTTTTT. Translating gives CASRGQTMNTGELFF.

This clone has a handful of counts. This chain connects TRBV4-3 to TRBJ1-5; tentatively, D is TRBD1 (5 bases). V lost 0 bases, J lost 7 bases, and 10 bases lay in between. This CDR3 has 14 residues. The germline CDR1 and CDR2 sequences are LGHNA and YSLEER. In DNA, the CDR3 is TGCGCCAGCAGCCAAGACGGAGGGGCCCAGCCCCAGCATTTT. Translating it yields CASSQDGGAQPQHF.

The gene calls are TRBV30 and TRBJ2-7; 7 bases are shared with TRBD2. Germline CDR1 is GTSNPN and CDR2 is SVGIG (reference sequence). The CDR3 spans 13 residues. The V segment lost 0 bases and the J segment 6 bases; nucleotides outside the gene matches: 5. The CDR3 region is CAWSVWGGAEQYF. The CDR3 bases are TGTGCCTGGAGTGTATGGGGAGGGGCCGAGCAGTACTTC.